The sample holds a few counts of the clone carrying this TCR beta chain. The antigen is not known. Whenever a sample was processed, at least 6.5 million PBMCs were isolated. These data belong to a study of blood T cells in healthy people across ages. General observations from the study: Estimates of diversity drawn from one million T cells were considered underestimates. Comparison with aged donors showed that long-lived donors had more naive CD4+ cells and higher diversity.

Per germline, CDR1 MGHRA and CDR2 YSYEKL. This CDR3 region has 16 residues. Trimming shortened V by 3 bases and J by 5 bases, and 19 bases separated the two germline ends. It was with a sample-barcoded 5' primer and a J-beta primer mix that a second PCR of roughly 6 to 12 cycles was run. Carrying 12 random nucleotides, a template-switch adaptor labeled each individual cDNA molecule. One entry per CDR3 protein, called by TCRdb with MiXCR from the 5' RACE reads. This table holds more than 800,000 distinct CDR3 sequences, 40% to 55% found once. V is TRBV4-1 and J is TRBJ2-5; D might be TRBD2 (5 bases). The sequencing input was blood. This sequence originates from a woman aged 55-75 years in good health. CDR3 sequence reads: CASSQRTEGMGETQYF. CDR3 in DNA: TGCGCCAGCAGCCAGCGGACCGAGGGAATGGGGGAGACCCAGTACTTC.